This T cell receptor (beta chain) was sequenced for a study of response to subunit inactivated influenza vaccine. Germline lookup yields CDR1 SGHRS and CDR2 YFSETQ. Deletions cut 6 bases from V and 4 bases from J, with 7 bases between. CDR3 size: 12 residues. TCRdb re-analysed the RT-PCR reads in MiXCR, keeping a single row per CDR3 protein. The sample lists around 530,000 distinct CDR3 sequences, approximately 12% occurring once. This receptor was taken from a man in his forties or fifties who received an inactivated influenza vaccine. Specimen: PBMCs from blood, collected on the day of vaccination. The chain recombines TRBV5-1 with TRBJ2-2, with unresolved D. CDR3 bases: TGCGCCAGCAAGGAGTTCACCGGGGAGCTGTTTTTT. This translates into CASKEFTGELFF.